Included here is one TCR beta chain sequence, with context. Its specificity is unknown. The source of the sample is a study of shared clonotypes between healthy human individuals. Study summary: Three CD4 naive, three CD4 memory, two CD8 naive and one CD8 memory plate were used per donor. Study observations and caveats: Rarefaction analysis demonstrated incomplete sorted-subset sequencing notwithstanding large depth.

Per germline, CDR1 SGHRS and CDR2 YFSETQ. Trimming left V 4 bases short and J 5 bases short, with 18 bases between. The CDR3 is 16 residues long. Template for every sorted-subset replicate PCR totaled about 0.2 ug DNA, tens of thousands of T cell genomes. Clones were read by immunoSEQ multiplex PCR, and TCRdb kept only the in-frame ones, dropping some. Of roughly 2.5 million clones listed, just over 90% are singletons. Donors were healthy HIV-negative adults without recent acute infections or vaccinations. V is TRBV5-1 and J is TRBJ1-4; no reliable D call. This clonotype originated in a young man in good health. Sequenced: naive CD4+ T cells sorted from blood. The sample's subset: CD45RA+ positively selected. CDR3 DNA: TGCGCCAGCAGCAAAGATCATCCCGTAGTCAATGAAAAACTGTTTTTT. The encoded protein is CASSKDHPVVNEKLFF.